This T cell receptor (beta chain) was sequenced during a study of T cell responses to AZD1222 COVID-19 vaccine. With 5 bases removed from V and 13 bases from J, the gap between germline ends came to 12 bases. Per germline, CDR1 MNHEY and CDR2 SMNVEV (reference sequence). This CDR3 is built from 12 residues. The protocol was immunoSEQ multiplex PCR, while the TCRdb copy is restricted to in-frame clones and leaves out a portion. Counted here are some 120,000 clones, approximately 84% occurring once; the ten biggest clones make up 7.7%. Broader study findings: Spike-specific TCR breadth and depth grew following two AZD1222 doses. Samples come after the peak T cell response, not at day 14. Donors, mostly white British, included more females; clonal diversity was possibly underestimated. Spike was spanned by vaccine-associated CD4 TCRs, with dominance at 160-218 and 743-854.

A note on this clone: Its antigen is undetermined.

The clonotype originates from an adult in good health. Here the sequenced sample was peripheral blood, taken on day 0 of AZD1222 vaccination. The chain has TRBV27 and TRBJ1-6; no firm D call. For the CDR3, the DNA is TGTGCCAGCAGTGTCCGACCTCCGCCCCTCCACTTT. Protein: CASSVRPPPLHF.